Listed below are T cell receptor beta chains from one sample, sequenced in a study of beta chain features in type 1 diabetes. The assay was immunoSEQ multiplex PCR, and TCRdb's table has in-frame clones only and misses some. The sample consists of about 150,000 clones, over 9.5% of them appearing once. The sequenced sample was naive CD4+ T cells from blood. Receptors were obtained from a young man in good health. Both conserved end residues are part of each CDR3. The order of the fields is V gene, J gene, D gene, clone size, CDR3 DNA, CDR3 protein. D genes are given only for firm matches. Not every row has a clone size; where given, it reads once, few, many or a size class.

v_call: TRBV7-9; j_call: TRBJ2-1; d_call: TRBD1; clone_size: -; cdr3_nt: TGTGCCAGCAGCTTATTGGGACAGGTCAATGAGCAGTTCTTC; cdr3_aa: CASSLLGQVNEQFF
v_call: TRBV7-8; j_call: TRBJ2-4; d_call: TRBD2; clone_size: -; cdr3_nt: TGTGCCAGCAGCCCTACTAGCGGTTATAGCAAAAACATTCAGTACTTC; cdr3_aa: CASSPTSGYSKNIQYF
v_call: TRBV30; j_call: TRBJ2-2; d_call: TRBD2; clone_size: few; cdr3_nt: TGTGCCTGGAGGGTTGGACGGGGGGTAATCACCGGGGAGCTGTTTTTT; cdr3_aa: CAWRVGRGVITGELFF
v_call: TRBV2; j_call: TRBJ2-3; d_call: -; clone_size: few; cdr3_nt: TGTGCCAGCAGGGCGGGGGACAGGCTAAACACAGATACGCAGTATTTT; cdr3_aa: CASRAGDRLNTDTQYF
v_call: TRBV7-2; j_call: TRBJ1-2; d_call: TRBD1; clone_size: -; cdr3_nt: TGTGCCAGCAGCTTAGCGGTGGGACGACAGGGTAGCTATGGCTACACCTTC; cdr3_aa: CASSLAVGRQGSYGYTF
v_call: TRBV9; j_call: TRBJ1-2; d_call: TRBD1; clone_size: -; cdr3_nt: TGTGCCAGCAGCGGCTCCAGTTCAGGGGGCGCGGGCTATGGCTACACCTTC; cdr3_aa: CASSGSSSGGAGYGYTF
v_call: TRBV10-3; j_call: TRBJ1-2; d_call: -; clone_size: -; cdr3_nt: TGTGCCATCAGTGCCAGGGAGGCCTATGGCTACACCTTC; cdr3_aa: CAISAREAYGYTF
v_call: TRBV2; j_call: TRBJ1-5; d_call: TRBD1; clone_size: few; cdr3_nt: TGTGCCAGCAGTAGGGGACAGAAAAAGATAACGCCCCAGCATTTT; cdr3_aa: CASSRGQKKITPQHF
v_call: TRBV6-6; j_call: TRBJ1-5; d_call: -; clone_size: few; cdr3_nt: TGTGCCAGCAGCTCGGGGAATCAGCCCCAGCATTTT; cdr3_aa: CASSSGNQPQHF
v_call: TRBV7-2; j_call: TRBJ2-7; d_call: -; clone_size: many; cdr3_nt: TGTGCCAGCAGCGTGGGGCAAGCCTACGAGCAGTACTTC; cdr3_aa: CASSVGQAYEQYF
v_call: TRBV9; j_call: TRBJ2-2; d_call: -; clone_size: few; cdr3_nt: TGTGCCAGCAGCGTAGTCCCAGGGTATACCGGGGAGCTGTTTTTT; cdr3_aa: CASSVVPGYTGELFF
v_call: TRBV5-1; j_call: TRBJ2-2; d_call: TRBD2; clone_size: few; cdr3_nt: TGCGCCAGCAGCACGAAGCCCACTAGCGGGGGGCCCGCCGTTGTCACCGGGGAGCTGTTTTTT; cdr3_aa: CASSTKPTSGGPAVVTGELFF
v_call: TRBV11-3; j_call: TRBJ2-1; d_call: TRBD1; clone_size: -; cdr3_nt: TGTGCCAGCAGCTCGGTTCAGGGGGCGTTCCACAATGAGCAGTTCTTC; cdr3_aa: CASSSVQGAFHNEQFF
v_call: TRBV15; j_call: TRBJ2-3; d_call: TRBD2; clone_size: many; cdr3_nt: TGTGCCACCAGCAGTACTAGCGGGGGGGATACGCAGTATTTT; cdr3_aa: CATSSTSGGDTQYF
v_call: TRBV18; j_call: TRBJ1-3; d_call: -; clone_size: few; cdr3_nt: TGTGCCAGCTCACCCGGACAGCCCCCTGGAAACACCATATATTTT; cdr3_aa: CASSPGQPPGNTIYF
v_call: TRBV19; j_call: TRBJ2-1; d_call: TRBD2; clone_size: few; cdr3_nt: TGTGCCAGTAGTAGGGGGGGGTTTGGTGAGCAGTTCTTC; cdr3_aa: CASSRGGFGEQFF
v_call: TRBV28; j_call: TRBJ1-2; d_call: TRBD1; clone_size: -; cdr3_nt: TGTGCCAGCAGCGCCCCCGGACAGGGGGACTATGGCTACACCTTC; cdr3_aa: CASSAPGQGDYGYTF
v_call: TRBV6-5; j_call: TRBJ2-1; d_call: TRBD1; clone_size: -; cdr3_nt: TGTGCCAGCATTTACGGACAGGGAGGCTACAATGAGCAGTTCTTC; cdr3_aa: CASIYGQGGYNEQFF
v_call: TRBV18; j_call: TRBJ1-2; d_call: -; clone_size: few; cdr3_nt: TGTGCCAGCTCACCCGCGGGACGGAGGTCTGGTTACACCTTC; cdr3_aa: CASSPAGRRSGYTF
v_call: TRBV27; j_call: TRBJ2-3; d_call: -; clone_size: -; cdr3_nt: TGTGCCAGCAGTCCTAGACGGGGAATAGATACGCAGTATTTT; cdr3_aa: CASSPRRGIDTQYF
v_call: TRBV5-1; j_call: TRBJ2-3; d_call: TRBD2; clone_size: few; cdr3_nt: TGCGCCAGCTGGACTAGCGTTCCAGATACGCAGTATTTT; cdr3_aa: CASWTSVPDTQYF
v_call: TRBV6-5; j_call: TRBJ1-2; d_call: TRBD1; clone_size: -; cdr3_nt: TGTGCCAGCAGGCCTGGACAGGGAAACTATGGCTACACCTTC; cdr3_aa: CASRPGQGNYGYTF
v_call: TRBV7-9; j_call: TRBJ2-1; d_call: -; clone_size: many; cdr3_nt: TGTGCCAGCAGCTTAGCGTTGGGGCCCTCCTACAATGAGCAGTTCTTC; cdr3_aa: CASSLALGPSYNEQFF
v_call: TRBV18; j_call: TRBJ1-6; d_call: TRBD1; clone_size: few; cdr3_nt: TGTGCCAGCTCACGACAGGGTTTCGATTCACCCCTCCACTTT; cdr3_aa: CASSRQGFDSPLHF
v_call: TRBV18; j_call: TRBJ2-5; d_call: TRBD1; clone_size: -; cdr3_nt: TGTGCCAGCTCACCACCGGGACAGGGGGCGGGAGAGCAGTACTTC; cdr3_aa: CASSPPGQGAGEQYF
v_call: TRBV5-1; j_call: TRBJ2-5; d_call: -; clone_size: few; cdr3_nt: TGCGCCAGCAGCTTGGGGTCAGGAACCCAAGAGACCCAGTACTTC; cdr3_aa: CASSLGSGTQETQYF
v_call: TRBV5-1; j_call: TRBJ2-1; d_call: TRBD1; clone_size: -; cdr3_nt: TGCGCCAGCAGCCCCCTCGGGACAGGGGCGGTGGAGCAGTTCTTC; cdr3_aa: CASSPLGTGAVEQFF
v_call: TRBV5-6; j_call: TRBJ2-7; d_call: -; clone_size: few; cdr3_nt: TGTGCCAGCAGCTTCGGTGCAATTAGCTCCTACGAGCAGTACTTC; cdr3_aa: CASSFGAISSYEQYF
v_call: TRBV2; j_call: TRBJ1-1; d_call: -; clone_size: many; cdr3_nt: TGTGCCGGAGGAGGACGAAACACTGAAGCTTTCTTT; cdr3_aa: CAGGGRNTEAFF
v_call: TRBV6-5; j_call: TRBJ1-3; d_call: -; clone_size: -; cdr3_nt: TGTGCCAGCAGTTACGAGCGGAGCTCTGGAAACACCATATATTTT; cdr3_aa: CASSYERSSGNTIYF
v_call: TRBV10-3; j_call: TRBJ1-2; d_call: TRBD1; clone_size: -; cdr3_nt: TGTGCCATCTCCACAGGGGGCATCGGCTACACCTTC; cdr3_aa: CAISTGGIGYTF
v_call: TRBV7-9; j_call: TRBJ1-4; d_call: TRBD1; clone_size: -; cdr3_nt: TGTGCCAGCAGCGTAACAGGGGTTCGGACTAATGAAAAACTGTTTTTT; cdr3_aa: CASSVTGVRTNEKLFF
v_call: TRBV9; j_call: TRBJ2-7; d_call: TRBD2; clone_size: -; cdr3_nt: TGTGCCAGCAGCGCGGCGGGGGGGACCTACGAGCAGTACTTC; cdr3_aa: CASSAAGGTYEQYF
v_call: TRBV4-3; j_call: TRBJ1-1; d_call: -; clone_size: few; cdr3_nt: TGCGCCAGCAGCCAAGATCCTGCAGGGACTCCTGAAGCTTTCTTT; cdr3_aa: CASSQDPAGTPEAFF
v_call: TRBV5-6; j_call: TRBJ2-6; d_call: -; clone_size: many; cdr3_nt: TGTGCCAGCAGCGCCTACTCTGGGGCCAACGTCCTGACTTTC; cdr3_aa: CASSAYSGANVLTF
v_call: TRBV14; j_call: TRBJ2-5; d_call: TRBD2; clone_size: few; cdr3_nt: TGTGCCAGCAGCCGAAACTCTGCGGGGGGTTTCGAGACCCAGTACTTC; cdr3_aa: CASSRNSAGGFETQYF
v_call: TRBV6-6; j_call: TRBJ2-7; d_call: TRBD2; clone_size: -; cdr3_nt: TGTGCCAGCAGTTACGGGGGCGCGGGGGGCCCCTACGAGCAGTACTTC; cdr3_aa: CASSYGGAGGPYEQYF
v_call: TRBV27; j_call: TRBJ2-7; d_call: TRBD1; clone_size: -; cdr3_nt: TGTGCCAGCAGGGGGACAGGGCCCTCCTACGAGCAGTACTTC; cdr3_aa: CASRGTGPSYEQYF
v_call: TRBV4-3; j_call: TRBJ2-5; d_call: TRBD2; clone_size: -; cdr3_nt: TGCGCCAGCAGCCAGCCCGGGACTAGAGTTGAGACCCAGTACTTC; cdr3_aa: CASSQPGTRVETQYF
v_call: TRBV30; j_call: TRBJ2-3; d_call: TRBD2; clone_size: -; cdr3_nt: TGTGCCTGGAGACTAGCGGGGGGGTCAGATACGCAGTATTTT; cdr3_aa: CAWRLAGGSDTQYF
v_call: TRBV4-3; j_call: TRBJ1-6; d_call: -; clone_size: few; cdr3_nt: TGCGCCAGCAGCCAAGAAACCGGGGGGGGTTATAATTCACCCCTCCACTTT; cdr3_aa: CASSQETGGGYNSPLHF
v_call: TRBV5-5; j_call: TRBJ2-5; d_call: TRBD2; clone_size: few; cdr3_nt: TGTGCCAGCAGCTTGGGACTAGCGGGGCCAGAGACCCAGTACTTC; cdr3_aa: CASSLGLAGPETQYF
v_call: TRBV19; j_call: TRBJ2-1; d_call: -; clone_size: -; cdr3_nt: TGTGCCAGTAGTATAGATCGCGACTACAATGAGCAGTTCTTC; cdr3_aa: CASSIDRDYNEQFF